This T cell receptor (beta chain) originates from a study of cytomegalovirus exposure and HLA in healthy donors. Overall study findings and caveats: In a later analysis, compared with equally common non-associated chains, HLA-associated beta chains were more expanded. On later analysis, the bulk of CMV-associated TCR beta chains appeared to be HLA-restricted. The authors enumerated around 150 TCR beta chains as linked to cytomegalovirus. Segments of the TCR beta V type were, in most cases, productive about 90% or about 30% of the time in an earlier analysis.

Of note for this clone: No antigen is known for it.

The study ran its PCR with 60 Vbeta and 13 Jbeta primers. Sequencing was performed with immunoSEQ multiplex PCR; in TCRdb, only in-frame clones are kept and a portion is missing. The repertoire includes some 250,000 clones, 82% of them detected once, and roughly 5% sits in the top ten. The CDR3 loop spans 14 amino acids. The V segment lost 4 bases and the J segment 16 bases; nucleotides outside the gene matches: 10. Germline V CDR1 and CDR2: SGHTS, YDEGEE. This receptor was identified in a woman aged 35 to 49 in good health and CMV-seropositive. The V and J genes are TRBV5-8 and TRBJ1-6, with TRBD1 identical over 11 bases. The sequencing sample was made of PBMCs. Here the CDR3 reads CASSPGQGGLSLHF. DNA of the CDR3: TGTGCCAGCAGCCCGGGACAGGGGGGTCTATCTCTCCACTTT.